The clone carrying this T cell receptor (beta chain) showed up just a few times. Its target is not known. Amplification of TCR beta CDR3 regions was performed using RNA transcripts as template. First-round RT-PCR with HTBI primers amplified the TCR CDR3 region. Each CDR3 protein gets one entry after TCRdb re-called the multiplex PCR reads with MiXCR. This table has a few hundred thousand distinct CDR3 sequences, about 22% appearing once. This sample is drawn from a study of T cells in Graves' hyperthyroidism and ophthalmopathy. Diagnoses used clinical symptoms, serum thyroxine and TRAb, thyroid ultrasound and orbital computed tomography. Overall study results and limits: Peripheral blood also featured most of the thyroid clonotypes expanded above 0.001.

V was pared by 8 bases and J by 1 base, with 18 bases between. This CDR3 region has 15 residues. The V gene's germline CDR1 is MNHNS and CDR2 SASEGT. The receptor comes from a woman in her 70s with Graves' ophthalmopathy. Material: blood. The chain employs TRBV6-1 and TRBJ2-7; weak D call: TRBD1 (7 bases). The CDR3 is CASGGQGDASYEQYF. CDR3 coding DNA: TGTGCCAGCGGGGGGCAGGGGGACGCTTCCTACGAGCAGTACTTC.